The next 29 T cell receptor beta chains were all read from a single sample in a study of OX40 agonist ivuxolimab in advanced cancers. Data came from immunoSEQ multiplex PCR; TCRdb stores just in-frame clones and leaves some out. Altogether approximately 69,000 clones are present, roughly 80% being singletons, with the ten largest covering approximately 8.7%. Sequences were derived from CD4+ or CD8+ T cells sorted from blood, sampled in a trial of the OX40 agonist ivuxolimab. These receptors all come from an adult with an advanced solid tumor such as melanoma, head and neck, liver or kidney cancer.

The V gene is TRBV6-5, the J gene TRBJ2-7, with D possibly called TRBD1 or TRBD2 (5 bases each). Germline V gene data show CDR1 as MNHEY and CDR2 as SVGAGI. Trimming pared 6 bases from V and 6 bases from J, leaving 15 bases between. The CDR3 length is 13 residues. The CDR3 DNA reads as TGTGCCAGCAGCCTGAATGGGGGTCGCGAGCAGTACTTC. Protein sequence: CASSLNGGREQYF.

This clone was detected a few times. CDR3 in DNA: TGTGCCAGCAGCAAAGGCGGCGGCAGCCTCGGGTATGGCTACACCTTC. This encodes CASSKGGGSLGYGYTF. The rearrangement uses TRBV21-1 and TRBJ1-2. TRBV21-1 is marked as a pseudogene. The CDR3 runs to 16 residues.

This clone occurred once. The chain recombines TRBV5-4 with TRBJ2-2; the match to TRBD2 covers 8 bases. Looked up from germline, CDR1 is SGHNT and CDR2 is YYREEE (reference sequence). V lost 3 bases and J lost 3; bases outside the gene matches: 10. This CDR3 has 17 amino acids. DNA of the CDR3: TGTGCCAGCAGCTACCTCAGCGGGGGAGTGTACACCGGGGAGCTGTTTTTT. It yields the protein CASSYLSGGVYTGELFF.

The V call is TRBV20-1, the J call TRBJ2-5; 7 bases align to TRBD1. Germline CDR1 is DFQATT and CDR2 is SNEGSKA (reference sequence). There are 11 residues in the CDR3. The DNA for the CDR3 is TGCACGGGACAGTTCGGTGAGACCCAGTACTTC. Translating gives CTGQFGETQYF.

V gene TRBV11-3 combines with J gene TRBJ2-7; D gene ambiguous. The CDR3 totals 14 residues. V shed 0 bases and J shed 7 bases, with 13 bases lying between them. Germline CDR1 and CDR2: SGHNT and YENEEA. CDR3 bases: TGTGCCAGCAGCTTAGACAGCCTCCCCGGGGAGCAGTACTTC. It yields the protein CASSLDSLPGEQYF.

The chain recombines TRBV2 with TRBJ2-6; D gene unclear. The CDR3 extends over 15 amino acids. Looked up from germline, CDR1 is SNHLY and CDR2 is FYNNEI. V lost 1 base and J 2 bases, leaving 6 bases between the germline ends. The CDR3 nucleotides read TGTGCCAGCAGTGAAGATGGCGCTGGGGCCAACGTCCTGACTTTC. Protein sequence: CASSEDGAGANVLTF.

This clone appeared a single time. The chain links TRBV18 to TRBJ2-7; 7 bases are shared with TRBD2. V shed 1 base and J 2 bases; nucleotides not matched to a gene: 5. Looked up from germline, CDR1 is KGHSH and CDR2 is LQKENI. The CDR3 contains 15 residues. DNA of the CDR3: TGTGCCAGCTCACCACGAGCGGGGTCCCCCTACGAGCAGTACTTC. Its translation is CASSPRAGSPYEQYF.

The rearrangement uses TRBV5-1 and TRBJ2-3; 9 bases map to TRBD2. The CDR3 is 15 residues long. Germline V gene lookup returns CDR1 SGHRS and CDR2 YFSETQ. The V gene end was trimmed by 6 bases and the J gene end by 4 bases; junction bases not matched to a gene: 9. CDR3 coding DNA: TGCGCCAGCACCTCCCTGGCGGGGGGGCCAGATACGCAGTATTTT. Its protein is CASTSLAGGPDTQYF.

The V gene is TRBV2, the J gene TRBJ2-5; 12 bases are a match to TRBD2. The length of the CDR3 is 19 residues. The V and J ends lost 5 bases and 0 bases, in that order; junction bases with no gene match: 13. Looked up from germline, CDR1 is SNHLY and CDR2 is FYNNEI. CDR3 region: CASSQTLAGGSEYQETQYF. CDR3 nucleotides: TGTGCCAGCAGTCAGACACTAGCGGGAGGATCGGAGTACCAAGAGACCCAGTACTTC. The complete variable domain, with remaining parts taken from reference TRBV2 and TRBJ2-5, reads EPEVTQTPSHQVTQMGQEVILRCVPISNHLYFYWYRQILGQKVEFLVSFYNNEISEKSEIFDDQFSVERPDGSNFTLKIRSTKLEDSAMYFCASSQTLAGGSEYQETQYFGPGTRLLVL.

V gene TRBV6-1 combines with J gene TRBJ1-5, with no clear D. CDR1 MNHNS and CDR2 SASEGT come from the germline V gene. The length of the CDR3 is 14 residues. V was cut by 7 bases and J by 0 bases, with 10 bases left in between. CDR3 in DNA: TGTGCCAGCAAAGAGGGCGGTAGCAATCAGCCCCAGCATTTT. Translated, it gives CASKEGGSNQPQHF.

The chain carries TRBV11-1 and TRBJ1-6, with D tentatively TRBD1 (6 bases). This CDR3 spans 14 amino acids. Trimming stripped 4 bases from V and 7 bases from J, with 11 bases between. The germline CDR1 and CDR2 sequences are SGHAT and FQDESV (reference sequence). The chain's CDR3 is CASSSGQGNSPLHF. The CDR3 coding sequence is TGTGCCAGCAGCTCGGGACAAGGGAATTCACCCCTCCACTTT.

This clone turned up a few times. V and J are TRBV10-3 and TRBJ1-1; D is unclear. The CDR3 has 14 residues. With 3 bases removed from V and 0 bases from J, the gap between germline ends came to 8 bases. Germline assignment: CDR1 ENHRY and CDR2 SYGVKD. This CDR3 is CAISDGGLNTEAFF. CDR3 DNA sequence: TGTGCCATCAGTGATGGAGGGTTGAACACTGAAGCTTTCTTT.

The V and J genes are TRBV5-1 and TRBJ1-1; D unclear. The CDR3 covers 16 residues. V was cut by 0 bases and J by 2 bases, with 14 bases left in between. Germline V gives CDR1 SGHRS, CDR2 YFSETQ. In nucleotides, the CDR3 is TGCGCCAGCAGCTTGGCCGTAGTACAAAGAAACACTGAAGCTTTCTTT. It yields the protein CASSLAVVQRNTEAFF.

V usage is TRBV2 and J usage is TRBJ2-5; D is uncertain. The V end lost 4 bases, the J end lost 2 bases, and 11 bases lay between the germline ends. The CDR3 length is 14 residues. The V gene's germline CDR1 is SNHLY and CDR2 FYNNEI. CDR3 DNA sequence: TGTGCCAGCAGTGTATTCTCTGGGCAAGAGACCCAGTACTTC. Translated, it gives CASSVFSGQETQYF.

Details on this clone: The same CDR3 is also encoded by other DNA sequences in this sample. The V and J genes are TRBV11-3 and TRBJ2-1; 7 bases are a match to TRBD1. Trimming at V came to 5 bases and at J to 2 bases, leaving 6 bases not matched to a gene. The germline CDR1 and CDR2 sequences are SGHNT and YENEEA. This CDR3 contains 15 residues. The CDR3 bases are TGTGCCAGCAGCCCGCGACAGGGAGCCTACAATGAGCAGTTCTTC. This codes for CASSPRQGAYNEQFF.

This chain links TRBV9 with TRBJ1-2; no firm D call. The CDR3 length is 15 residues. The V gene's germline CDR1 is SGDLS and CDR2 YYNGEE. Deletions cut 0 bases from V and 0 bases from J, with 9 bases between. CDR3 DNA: TGTGCCAGCAGCGTAGCGGGAGGAACTAACTATGGCTACACCTTC. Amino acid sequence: CASSVAGGTNYGYTF.

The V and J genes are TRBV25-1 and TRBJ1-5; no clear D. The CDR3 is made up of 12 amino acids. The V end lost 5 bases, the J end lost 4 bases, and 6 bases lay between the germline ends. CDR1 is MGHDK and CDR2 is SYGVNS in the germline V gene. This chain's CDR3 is CASSRGNQPQHF. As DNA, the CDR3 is TGTGCCAGCAGTAGAGGAAATCAGCCCCAGCATTTT.

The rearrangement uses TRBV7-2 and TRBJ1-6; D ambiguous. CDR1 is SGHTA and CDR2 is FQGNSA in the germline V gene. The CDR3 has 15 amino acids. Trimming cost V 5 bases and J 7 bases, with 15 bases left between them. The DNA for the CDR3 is TGTGCCAGCAGCCGAGATAGGACTCGGAATTCACCCCTCCACTTT. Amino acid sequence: CASSRDRTRNSPLHF.

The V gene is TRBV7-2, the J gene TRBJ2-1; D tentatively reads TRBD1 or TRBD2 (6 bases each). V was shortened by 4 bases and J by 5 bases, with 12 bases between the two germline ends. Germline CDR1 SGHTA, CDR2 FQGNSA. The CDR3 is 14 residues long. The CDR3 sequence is CASSSRGTNNEQFF. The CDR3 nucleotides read TGTGCCAGCAGCTCCCGCGGGACAAACAATGAGCAGTTCTTC.

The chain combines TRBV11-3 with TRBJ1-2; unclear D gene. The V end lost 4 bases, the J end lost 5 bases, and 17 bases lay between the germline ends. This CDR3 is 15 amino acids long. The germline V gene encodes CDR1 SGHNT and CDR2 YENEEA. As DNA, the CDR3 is TGTGCCAGCAGCTCCCGGGAAGGAGCGGAATATGGCTACACCTTC. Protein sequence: CASSSREGAEYGYTF.

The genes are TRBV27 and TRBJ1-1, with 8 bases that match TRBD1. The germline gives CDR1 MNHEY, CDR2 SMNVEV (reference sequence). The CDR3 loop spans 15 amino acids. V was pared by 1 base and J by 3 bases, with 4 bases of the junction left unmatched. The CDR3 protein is CASSLWSGGHTEAFF. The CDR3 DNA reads TGTGCCAGCAGTTTATGGTCAGGGGGCCACACTGAAGCTTTCTTT.

CDR3 residues: CASSLAPTLNTEAFF. CDR3 DNA: TGTGCCAGCAGCTTAGCTCCGACATTGAACACTGAAGCTTTCTTT. The genes are TRBV11-2 and TRBJ1-1, with no clear D. Germline V gene lookup returns CDR1 SGHAT and CDR2 FQNNGV. The CDR3 runs to 15 residues. V was cut by 1 base and J by 0 bases, with 9 bases left in between.

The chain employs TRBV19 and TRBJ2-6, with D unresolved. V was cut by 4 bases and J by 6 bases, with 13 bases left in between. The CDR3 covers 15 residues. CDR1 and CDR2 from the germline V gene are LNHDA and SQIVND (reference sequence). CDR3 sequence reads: CASSRRFVLANVLTF. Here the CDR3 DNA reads TGTGCCAGTAGTAGACGATTCGTACTGGCCAACGTCCTGACTTTC.

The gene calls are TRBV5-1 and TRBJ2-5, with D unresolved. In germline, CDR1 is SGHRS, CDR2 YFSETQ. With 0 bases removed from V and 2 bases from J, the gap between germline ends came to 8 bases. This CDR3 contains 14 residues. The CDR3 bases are TGCGCCAGCAGCTTGGGTGGAAATCAAGAGACCCAGTACTTC. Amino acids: CASSLGGNQETQYF.

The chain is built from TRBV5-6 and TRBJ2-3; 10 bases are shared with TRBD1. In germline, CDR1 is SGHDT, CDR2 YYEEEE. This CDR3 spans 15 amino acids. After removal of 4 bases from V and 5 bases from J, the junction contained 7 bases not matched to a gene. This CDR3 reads CASSTGTGERDTQYF. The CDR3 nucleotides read TGTGCCAGCAGCACCGGGACAGGGGAAAGAGATACGCAGTATTTT.

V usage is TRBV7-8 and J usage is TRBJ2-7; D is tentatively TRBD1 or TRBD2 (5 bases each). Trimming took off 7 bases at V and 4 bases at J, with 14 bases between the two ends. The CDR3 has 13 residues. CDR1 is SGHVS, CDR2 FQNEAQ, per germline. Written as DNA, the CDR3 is TGTGCCAGCACCGAGGGGAGTCTTTACGAGCAGTACTTC. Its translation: CASTEGSLYEQYF.

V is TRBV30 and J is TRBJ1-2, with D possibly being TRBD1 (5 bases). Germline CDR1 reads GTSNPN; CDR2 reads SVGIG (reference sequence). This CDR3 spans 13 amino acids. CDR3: CASAGGVYGGYTF. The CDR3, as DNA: TGTGCTTCCGCCGGAGGGGTCTACGGTGGCTACACCTTC.

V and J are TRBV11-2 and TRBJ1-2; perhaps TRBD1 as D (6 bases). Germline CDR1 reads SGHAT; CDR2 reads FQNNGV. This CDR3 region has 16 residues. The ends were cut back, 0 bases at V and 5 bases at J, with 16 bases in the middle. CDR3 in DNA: TGTGCCAGCAGCTTAGATAGTGGAGGACAGATTTATGGCTACACCTTC. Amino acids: CASSLDSGGQIYGYTF.

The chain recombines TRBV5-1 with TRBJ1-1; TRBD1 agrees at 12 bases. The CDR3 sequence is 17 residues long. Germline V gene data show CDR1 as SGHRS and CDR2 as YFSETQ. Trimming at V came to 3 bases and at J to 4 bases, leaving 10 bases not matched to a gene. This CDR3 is CASSYRRDRGRSTEAFF. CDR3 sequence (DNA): TGCGCCAGCAGCTATCGCCGGGACAGGGGGCGGAGCACTGAAGCTTTCTTT.